This entry describes one TCR beta chain. The sample originates from a study of blood T cell repertoires in COVID-19. Only in-frame clones appear in the TCRdb table, and some are missing; sequencing was by immunoSEQ multiplex PCR. Here the sample spans 400,000 or so clones, more than 75% being singletons. The CDR3 contains 16 residues. Trimming cost V 6 bases and J 3 bases, with 21 bases left between them. The germline V gene encodes CDR1 LNHDA and CDR2 SQIVND (reference sequence). This sequence originates from a human donor in a cohort sampled during active COVID-19. Sequenced material: peripheral blood. The chain recombines TRBV19 with TRBJ2-7; D might be TRBD2 (7 bases). The CDR3 sequence is CASSWGGQGSDYEQYF. The CDR3 nucleotides are TGTGCCAGTAGCTGGGGGGGGCAGGGTTCGGACTACGAGCAGTACTTC.